This TCR beta chain was retrieved from a study of cytomegalovirus exposure and HLA in healthy donors. The CDR3 is 13 amino acids. CDR1 is LNHDA, CDR2 SQIVND, per germline (reference sequence). The V end lost 9 bases, the J end lost 1 base, and 12 bases lay between the germline ends. This PCR relied on a set of 60 Vbeta primers and 13 Jbeta primers. Sequencing was performed with immunoSEQ multiplex PCR; in TCRdb, only in-frame clones are kept and a portion is missing. There are around 150,000 clones in the sample, with 1.3% held by the top ten. The material sequenced was PBMCs. The chain carries TRBV19 and TRBJ1-1; possible D gene TRBD1, 6 bases. This sequence originates from a woman aged 60-75 years in good health and CMV-seronegative. CDR3 in amino acids: CASNLDRNTEAFF. DNA for the CDR3: TGTGCCAGCAATTTGGACAGGAACACTGAAGCTTTCTTT.